This TCR beta chain was sequenced in a study of T-cell reconstitution after alpha-beta-depleted transplantation in children. In its sample, this clonotype was seen many times. CDR1 MNHEY and CDR2 SMNVEV come from the germline V gene (reference sequence). CDR3 length equals 13 residues. The V end lost 5 bases, the J end lost 5 bases, and 12 bases lay between the germline ends. Unique molecular identifiers featured in how the TCRbeta library was prepared. MiXCR, run by TCRdb on the PCR reads, gives a single entry per CDR3 protein. The repertoire holds hundreds of thousands of distinct CDR3 sequences, with roughly 13% as singletons.

The material sequenced was PBMCs, taken before TCRalphabeta/CD19-depleted stem cell transplant. The gene calls are TRBV27 and TRBJ1-2; the D gene is possibly TRBD1 (6 bases). The receptor was derived from a girl aged 2 to 10 with congenital amegakaryocytic thrombocytopenia, due to receive a stem cell transplant. In DNA form, the CDR3 reads TGTGCCAGCAGTCCTCTAAGGGGGTATGGCTACACCTTC. Amino acids: CASSPLRGYGYTF.